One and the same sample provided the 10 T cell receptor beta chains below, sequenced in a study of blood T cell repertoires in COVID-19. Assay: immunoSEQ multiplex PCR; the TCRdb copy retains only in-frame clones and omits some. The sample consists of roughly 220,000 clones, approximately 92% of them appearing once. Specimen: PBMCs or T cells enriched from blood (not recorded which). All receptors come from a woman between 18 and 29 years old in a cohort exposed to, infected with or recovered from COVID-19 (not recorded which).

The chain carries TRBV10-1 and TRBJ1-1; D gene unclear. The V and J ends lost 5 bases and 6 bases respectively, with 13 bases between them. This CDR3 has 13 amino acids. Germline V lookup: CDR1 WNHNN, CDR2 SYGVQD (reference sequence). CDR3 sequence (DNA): TGCGCCAGCAGTAGGAGCGGGGTGGCTGAAGCTTTCTTT. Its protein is CASSRSGVAEAFF.

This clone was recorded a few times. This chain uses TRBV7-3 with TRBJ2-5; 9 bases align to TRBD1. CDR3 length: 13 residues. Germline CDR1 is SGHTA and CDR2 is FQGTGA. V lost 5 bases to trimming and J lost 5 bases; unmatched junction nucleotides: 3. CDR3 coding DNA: TGTGCCAGCAGCACCGGACAGGGGGAGACCCAGTACTTC. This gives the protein CASSTGQGETQYF.

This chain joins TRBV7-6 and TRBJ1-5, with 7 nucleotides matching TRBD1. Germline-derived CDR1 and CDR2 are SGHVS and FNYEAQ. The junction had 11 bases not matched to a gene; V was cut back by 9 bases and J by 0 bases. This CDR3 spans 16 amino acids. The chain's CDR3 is CASWGTVIHSNQPQHF. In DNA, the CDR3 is TGTGCCAGTTGGGGGACAGTAATTCATAGCAATCAGCCCCAGCATTTT. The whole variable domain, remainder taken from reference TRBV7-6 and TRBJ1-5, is GAGVSQSPRYKVTKRGQDVALRCDPISGHVSLYWYRQALGQGPEFLTYFNYEAQQDKSGLPNDRFSAERPEGSISTLTIQRTEQRDSAMYRCASWGTVIHSNQPQHFGDGTRLSIL.

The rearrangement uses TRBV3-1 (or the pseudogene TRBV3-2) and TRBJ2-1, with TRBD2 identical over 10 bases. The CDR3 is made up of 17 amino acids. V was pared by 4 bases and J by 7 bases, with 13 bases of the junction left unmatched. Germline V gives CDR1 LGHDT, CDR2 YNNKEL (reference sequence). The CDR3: CASSPASLAGRENEQFF. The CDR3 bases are TGTGCCAGCAGCCCAGCGTCACTAGCGGGACGTGAAAATGAGCAGTTCTTC.

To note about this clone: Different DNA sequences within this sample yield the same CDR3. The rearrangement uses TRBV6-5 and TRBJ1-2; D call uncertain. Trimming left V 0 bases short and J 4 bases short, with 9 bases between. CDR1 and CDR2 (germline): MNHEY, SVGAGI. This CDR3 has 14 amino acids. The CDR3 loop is CASSYSGGGYGYTF. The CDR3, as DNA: TGTGCCAGCAGTTACTCTGGAGGCGGCTATGGCTACACCTTC.

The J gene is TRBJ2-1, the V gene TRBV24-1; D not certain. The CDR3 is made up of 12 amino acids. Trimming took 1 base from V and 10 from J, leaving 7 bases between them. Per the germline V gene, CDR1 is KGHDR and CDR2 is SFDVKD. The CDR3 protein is CATSDFTREQFF. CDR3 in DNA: TGTGCCACCAGTGATTTCACTCGGGAGCAGTTCTTC.

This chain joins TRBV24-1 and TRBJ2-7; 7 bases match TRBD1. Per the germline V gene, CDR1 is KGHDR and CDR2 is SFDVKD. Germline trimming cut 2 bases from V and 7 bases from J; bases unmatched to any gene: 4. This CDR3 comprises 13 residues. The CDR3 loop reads CATSDYRGGEQYF. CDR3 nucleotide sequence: TGTGCCACCAGTGATTACAGGGGTGGGGAGCAGTACTTC.

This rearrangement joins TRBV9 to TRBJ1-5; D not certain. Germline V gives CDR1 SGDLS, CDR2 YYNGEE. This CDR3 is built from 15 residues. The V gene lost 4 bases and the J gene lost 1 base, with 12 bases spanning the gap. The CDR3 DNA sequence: TGTGCCAGCAGCCTCACCGACTTCAGCAATCAGCCCCAGCATTTT. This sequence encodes CASSLTDFSNQPQHF.

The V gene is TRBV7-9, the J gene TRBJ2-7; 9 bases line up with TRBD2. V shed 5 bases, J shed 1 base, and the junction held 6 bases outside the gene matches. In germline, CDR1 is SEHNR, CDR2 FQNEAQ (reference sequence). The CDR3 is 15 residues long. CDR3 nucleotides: TGTGCCAGCAGCCAGGGACTAGCCGATTCCTACGAGCAGTACTTC. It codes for CASSQGLADSYEQYF.

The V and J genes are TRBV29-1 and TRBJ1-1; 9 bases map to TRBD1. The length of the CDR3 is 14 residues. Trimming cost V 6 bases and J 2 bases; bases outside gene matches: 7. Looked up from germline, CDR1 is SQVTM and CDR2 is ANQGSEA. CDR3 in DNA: TGCAGCGTGGCAAAACAGGGGGCAAACACTGAAGCTTTCTTT. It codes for CSVAKQGANTEAFF.